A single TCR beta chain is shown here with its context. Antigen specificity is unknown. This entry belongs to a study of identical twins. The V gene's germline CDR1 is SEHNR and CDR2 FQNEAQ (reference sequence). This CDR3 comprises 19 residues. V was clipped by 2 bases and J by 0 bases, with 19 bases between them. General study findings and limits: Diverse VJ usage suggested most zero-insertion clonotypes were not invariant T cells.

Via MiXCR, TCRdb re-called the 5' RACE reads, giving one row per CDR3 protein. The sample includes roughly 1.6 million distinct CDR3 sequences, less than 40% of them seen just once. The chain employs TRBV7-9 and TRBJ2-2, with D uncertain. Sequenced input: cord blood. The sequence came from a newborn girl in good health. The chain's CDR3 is CASSLQVLVGRPNTGELFF. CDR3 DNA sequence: TGTGCCAGCAGCTTACAGGTTCTTGTCGGCAGGCCGAACACCGGGGAGCTGTTTTTT.